Given below is one T cell receptor (beta chain) in context. This clone was observed a handful of times. Its antigen remains unidentified. Base qualities are missing; no much larger clone stands one base away. The method behind the library was the immunoSEQ multiplex PCR assay. For the multiplex PCR, a mixture combining 60 forward primers for TCR Vbeta segments and 13 reverse primers for TCR Jbeta segments was used. The CDR3 region of rearranged TCR beta genes was amplified from genomic DNA by a multiplex PCR assay. Amplified TCR beta libraries were sequenced as 87-base-pair reads on the Illumina HiSeq System. Per the original workflow: A later analysis tallied around 87 million unique TCR beta chains across the 666 repertoires, and some 10 million of those chains were shared by two or more donors. To remove PCR and sequencing errors, raw reads were error-corrected and collapsed into unique sequences using a nearest-neighbor algorithm that merged closely related sequences. To assign V, D and J gene segments, CDR3 sequences were aligned to IMGT reference sequences. For a sequence to be retained, a match of at least six nucleotides was required to both a V gene segment and a J gene segment. Rearrangements were classified as productive when the CDR3 lacked stop codons and remained in frame with V and J, and all other rearrangements were classified as non-productive. Following IMGT convention, CDR3 was defined as the stretch from the second conserved V-encoded cysteine up to the conserved J-encoded phenylalanine. Sequences without an unambiguous match to a single V gene segment were excluded from the earlier analysis of approximately 600 of the donors. An earlier analysis of 500 to 600 of the donors classified V segments as functional when productive rearrangements were above 56.7% and as segregating when the standard deviation between donors was above 5%. To diagnose cytomegalovirus status from the catalog of TCR beta chain sequences, a statistical classification framework was built. V and J gene assignment, in a later analysis, came from comparing TCR nucleotide sequences with IMGT/GENE-DB human TR gene sequences. The TCRdist pipeline was used in a later analysis to assign CDR3 sequences and most-parsimonious VDJ recombination scenarios. In a later analysis, every TCR beta chain was defined by the combination of its CDR3 amino acid sequence and its V-gene family, and reads without a unique V-gene family were dropped. To address suspected cross-contamination and a sequencing artifact, a later analysis removed approximately 600 highly shared, low-generation-probability nucleotide sequences. In a later analysis, a clonal expansion index for each public chain was calculated from normalized within-repertoire ranks of inferred template counts. A later analysis computed generation probabilities with a VDJ recombination model fitted to out-of-frame rearrangements, and checked the results against IGoR. In a later analysis, TCR-TCR, TCR-HLA and TCR-CMV co-occurrence was scored with hypergeometric tests, and a repertoire-size bias correction was applied to TCR pairs. False discovery rates were estimated in a later analysis by permuting HLA or CMV assignments 20 times. In a later analysis, co-occurring TCRs were grouped using DBSCAN, and TCRdist sequence similarity was added for clustering within HLA-allele-positive subsets. Co-occurrence clustering excluded repertoires with fewer than 30,000 or more than 120,000 public chains, plus five with anomalous nucleotide sharing. This immuneACCESS table, as held by TCRdb, lists in-frame sequences with V and J called but not all clones. Of the missing ones, under half trace to an unresolved V gene in checked studies; the others have no known cause. V and J calls and clone size come straight from that table; D and trimming were deduced from the DNA. This sample holds about 180,000 clones; about 81% were observed only once. About 2.3% of the sample is held by the ten biggest clonotypes.

The source of the sample is a study of cytomegalovirus exposure and HLA in healthy donors (dated by TCRdb to the late 2010s). Regarding the complete study: In an earlier analysis of several hundred of the donors, 276 Gb of sequence data and about 110 million unique TCR beta sequences from roughly 200 million T cells were reported. The study combined high-throughput TCR immunosequencing, statistical association of individual TCRs with disease status, and machine learning to predict cytomegalovirus infection status. Of the roughly 390 genotyped donors, approximately 81% were placed in the genetic ancestry cluster associated with self-reported Caucasian donors. Every discovery cohort repertoire had been produced on one sequencing platform. Genome-wide SNP genotypes for about 65% of the 666 donors were used in a later genetic analysis, which treated that subset as a discovery cohort. An earlier analysis of a few hundred of the donors applied high-throughput TCR beta sequencing to assess whether each TCR beta V gene segment acted as functional or pseudogenic. The study used immunosequencing to profile the T cell repertoires of 670 or so subjects and linked those repertoires to cytomegalovirus serostatus. Donor age, sex, ethnicity and CMV serostatus were compiled alongside the repertoire data. On average, 235,054 unique TCR beta nucleotide sequences were sequenced per donor among more than 350 genotyped donors of the cohort, with roughly 18% of those sequences being non-productive. An early release that covered several hundred HLA-typed donors contained approximately 300 gigabases of sequencing data and about 84 million unique TCR sequences. In addition to the first cohort of approximately 650 subjects, a separate validation cohort of approximately 130 different subjects was used. The study aimed to test whether signatures of past pathogen exposure could be identified by cataloging public T cell receptors. Four to six DR-DQ haplotypes were handled as single units for association and clustering, since linkage in the cohort was strong. HLA typing covered class I and class II loci at four-digit resolution. The later analysis used no new phenotypic data to find candidate immune exposures, relying instead on TCR beta sequences and their occurrence across donors. A later analysis re-analyzed previously published TCR beta repertoires from hundreds of donors and added high-resolution HLA genotyping to study TCR occurrence patterns. The number of typed donors differed by locus: about 629-630 for A, B, C, DRB1 and DQB1; 500 to 550 for DQA1; 606 for DPA1; and around 450 for DPB1. The research as a whole found: The earlier analysis of 450 to 700 of the donors excluded seventeen rarely observed V segments, including chromosome 9 orphons, because counts were too low. Because some donors lacked HLA typing at each locus, the association tests relied only on the typed subset. A later genetic analysis reported fewer N-insertions in productive TCRs among donors in an Asian-associated ancestry cluster than the approximately 670-donor mean. Assigning TCR associations to individual alleles was difficult when HLA alleles, especially DR and DQ, strongly co-occurred. In vitro tests confirmed that three of the cytomegalovirus-associated TCR beta chains recognize cytomegalovirus antigens. Correlated functional status among segregating V segments might be attributable to linkage disequilibrium, but an unknown experimental factor could not be ruled out. A cluster of highly shared sequence variants was judged likely to represent a technical artifact of the sequencing pipeline. The cohort was sequenced for TCR beta chains only, and without alpha or paired-chain data the features that could be detected were limited. Several of the top co-occurrence clusters appeared to be linked to parvovirus B19, influenza, CMV and Epstein-Barr virus, according to a later analysis. A total of 164 TCR beta chains were listed by the study as associated with cytomegalovirus. A further reported finding was that TCR beta sequences accurately predicted the HLA-A and HLA-B alleles for most subjects in the first cohort. The authors suggested that the approach could potentially be extended to other disease states and immunological phenotypes. An association between a missense DCLRE1C variant and V-gene and J-gene trimming of TCR beta chains was found in a later genetic analysis and replicated in an independent cohort. Cytomegalovirus status was reported to be diagnosed by the classifier with high specificity and sensitivity in both the original and validation cohorts. At a false discovery rate of 0.05, a later analysis linked some 17,000 TCR beta sequences to specific HLA alleles. In a later analysis, HLA-associated TCR beta chains showed more clonal expansion and lower generation probabilities than non-associated chains that were equally common. In a later analysis, the rate of TCR association differed among HLA loci, with DRB1 alleles having the most associated TCRs and HLA-C alleles having the fewest. Broadly in line with IMGT annotations, most TCR beta V segments showed up in productive rearrangements about 90% or about 30% of the time in an earlier analysis of several hundred of the donors. CMV serostatus was the only immune exposure information available for the cohort. Most TCR sequences were observed very rarely across donors, whereas some public TCRs were present in many individuals. A later analysis found that most CMV-associated TCR beta chains appeared HLA-restricted, with HLA associations seemingly driven largely by CMV exposure. Roughly uniform sequencing depth across donors was assumed in presence/absence analyses, although this assumption may not hold.

In total, approximately 700 healthy bone marrow donors made up the cohort. At the time of sampling, every cohort member was nominally healthy, though immune exposures that went unrecorded were likely present. The donor was CMV seronegative and belonged to the group of 352 seronegative cohort members. Each donor provided a peripheral blood sample, and peripheral blood mononuclear cells were used for TCR beta sequencing. The Qiagen DNeasy Blood Extraction Kit was used to extract genomic DNA from the blood cell samples. The source of this sequence is a woman in her 30s in good health and CMV-seronegative. Sample: PBMCs.

The nucleotides read TGTGCCAGCAGTGTAAGCGGGGGGGGCGGGGGAGAGACCCAGTACTTC. This sequence encodes CASSVSGGGGGETQYF. This chain joins TRBV6-1 to TRBJ2-5; 10 central nucleotides agree with TRBD2. Taken from cysteine to phenylalanine, the CDR3 has 16 residues. The retained sequence is limited to the CDR3, 48 bases, with the frame set at the first base. From a lookup of the germline V gene, CDR1 and CDR2 are MNHNS and SASEGT. Trimming takes 4 bases off V and 4 bases off J; junction bases not matched to a gene: 9.